Below, 24 T cell receptor beta chains from the same sample are listed, as sequenced in a study of shared clonotypes between healthy human individuals. Terminally differentiated effector memory CD45RA+ cells were excluded from the naive CD8 cells, which were CD45RO-negative and positively selected for CCR7. Clones were read by immunoSEQ multiplex PCR, and TCRdb kept only the in-frame ones, dropping some. The sample carries around 2,100,000 clones, approximately 94% recorded once. Sequenced material: naive CD8+ T cells sorted from blood. The receptors stem from a man aged 18-30 years in good health.

V usage is TRBV27 and J usage is TRBJ2-5; 9 bases map to TRBD2. The CDR3 covers 17 residues. Germline assignment: CDR1 MNHEY and CDR2 SMNVEV (reference sequence). Trimming cost V 5 bases and J 0 bases; bases outside gene matches: 10. The DNA for the CDR3 is TGTGCCAGCAGTCCGCTTATCCCTAGCGGGAACCAAGAGACCCAGTACTTC. This gives the protein CASSPLIPSGNQETQYF.

There are a few counts of this clone. The chain is built from TRBV6-6 and TRBJ1-5; D gene uncertain. With 6 bases removed from V and 2 bases from J, the gap between germline ends came to 17 bases. Germline V CDR1 and CDR2: MNHNY, SVGAGI (reference sequence). The CDR3 spans 16 residues. The CDR3 loop reads CASSPIGWEGNQPQHF. The CDR3 DNA sequence: TGTGCCAGCAGCCCGATAGGGTGGGAGGGCAATCAGCCCCAGCATTTT.

The chain links TRBV4-1 to TRBJ2-5; TRBD2 aligns across 9 bases. The germline V gene encodes CDR1 MGHRA and CDR2 YSYEKL. This CDR3 contains 15 residues. Unmatched junction bases numbered 3, after V lost 1 base and J lost 3 bases. CDR3 coding DNA: TGCGCCAGCAGCCAAGCTAGCGGGATAGAAGAGACCCAGTACTTC. Translated: CASSQASGIEETQYF.

This clone is a singleton in its sample. This sequence joins TRBV2 and TRBJ1-4, with TRBD1 as a possible D gene (6 bases). V was shortened by 6 bases and J by 3 bases, with 11 bases between the two germline ends. Germline assignment: CDR1 SNHLY and CDR2 FYNNEI. CDR3 length: 14 residues. The CDR3 nucleotides are TGTGCCAGCAGGGAACAGGGAGCTAATGAAAAACTGTTTTTT. It translates to CASREQGANEKLFF.

The V gene is TRBV28, the J gene TRBJ1-2; D is unresolved. The length of the CDR3 is 13 residues. Germline CDR1 MDHEN, CDR2 SYDVKM. The V end was cut by 3 bases, the J end by 6 bases, with 11 bases between. CDR3 sequence: CASSFRGWDGYTF. As DNA, the CDR3 is TGTGCCAGCAGTTTCCGTGGATGGGATGGCTACACCTTC.

The gene calls are TRBV5-1 and TRBJ2-7; D may correspond to TRBD1 or TRBD2 (6 bases each). Trimming stripped 3 bases from V and 0 bases from J, with 10 bases between. CDR3 length: 14 amino acids. Germline V CDR1 and CDR2: SGHRS, YFSETQ. CDR3 region: CASSWGDNSYEQYF. The CDR3 bases are TGCGCCAGCAGCTGGGGGGACAACTCCTACGAGCAGTACTTC.

On this clone itself: Other DNA sequences in this specimen translate into the identical CDR3. V usage is TRBV7-9 and J usage is TRBJ2-3, with 8 bases fitting TRBD1. This CDR3 has 15 amino acids. Trimming cost V 5 bases and J 1 base; bases outside gene matches: 5. Germline loops: CDR1 SEHNR, CDR2 FQNEAQ (reference sequence). The CDR3 here is CASSPGQGGTDTQYF. In DNA form, the CDR3 reads TGTGCCAGCAGCCCCGGACAGGGCGGCACAGATACGCAGTATTTT.

The chain couples TRBV5-1 to TRBJ2-7; 8 bases match TRBD1. CDR3 length: 13 residues. Trimming cost V 6 bases and J 2 bases; bases outside gene matches: 4. Per the germline V gene, CDR1 is SGHRS and CDR2 is YFSETQ. The DNA of the CDR3 is TGCGCCAGCAAAGGACAGGGAACCTACGAGCAGTACTTC. It codes for CASKGQGTYEQYF.

The chain employs TRBV28 and TRBJ1-2; maybe TRBD1 (5 bases). Between the trimmed V and J ends, which lost 5 bases and 4 bases, there was a span of 26 bases. The CDR3 totals 18 residues. In germline, CDR1 is MDHEN, CDR2 SYDVKM. This CDR3 is CASSTPYWGPNLGYGYTF. The CDR3 DNA reads TGTGCCAGCAGTACACCTTACTGGGGCCCAAATCTAGGCTATGGCTACACCTTC.

The gene calls are TRBV27 and TRBJ1-2; TRBD1 aligns across 7 bases. The CDR3 has 15 amino acids. Per germline, CDR1 MNHEY and CDR2 SMNVEV (reference sequence). V lost 3 bases and J lost 5; bases outside the gene matches: 9. CDR3 sequence: CASSFSSGQHYGYTF. The CDR3 DNA reads as TGTGCCAGCAGTTTCAGCTCGGGACAGCATTATGGCTACACCTTC.

The chain employs TRBV6-6 and TRBJ2-2; D is perhaps TRBD1 (6 bases). Germline V CDR1 and CDR2: MNHNY, SVGAGI (reference sequence). The CDR3 totals 14 residues. V shed 6 bases and J shed 6 bases, with 14 bases lying between them. The CDR3 DNA is TGTGCCAGCAGCCTCGGACAGTTTGCCGGGGAGCTGTTTTTT. Its translation is CASSLGQFAGELFF.

The rearrangement uses TRBV7-9 and TRBJ1-4; D might be TRBD1 (5 bases). V dropped 1 base and J dropped 7 bases, with 13 bases sitting between them. This CDR3 has 15 residues. Germline lookup yields CDR1 SEHNR and CDR2 FQNEAQ (reference sequence). The CDR3 reads CASSLEGLSLEKLFF. The CDR3 DNA sequence: TGTGCCAGCAGCTTAGAGGGGCTGTCCCTTGAAAAACTGTTTTTT.

This chain connects TRBV5-6 to TRBJ1-5; unclear D gene. Germline V gene lookup returns CDR1 SGHDT and CDR2 YYEEEE. This CDR3 is 17 amino acids long. Trimming removed 0 bases at V and 2 bases at J, with 15 bases between. The CDR3 loop reads CASSLASASLGNQPQHF. The CDR3 nucleotides read TGTGCCAGCAGCTTGGCCAGTGCCAGTTTGGGCAATCAGCCCCAGCATTTT.

This rearrangement joins TRBV5-6 to TRBJ1-5, with D maybe TRBD1 (5 bases). The CDR3 sequence is 18 residues long. V was pared by 0 bases and J by 3 bases, with 19 bases between. From germline, CDR1 is SGHDT and CDR2 YYEEEE. This chain's CDR3 is CASSLGYIDGGYNQPQHF. The CDR3 coding sequence is TGTGCCAGCAGCTTGGGCTATATAGACGGGGGGTACAATCAGCCCCAGCATTTT.

This chain connects TRBV7-9 to TRBJ1-6, with TRBD1 matching over 7 bases. CDR3 length equals 14 residues. The germline V gene has CDR1 SEHNR and CDR2 FQNEAQ (reference sequence). Trimming at V came to 2 bases and at J to 10 bases, leaving 5 bases not matched to a gene. This CDR3 reads CASSLHTGVSPLHF. The CDR3 DNA reads TGTGCCAGCAGCTTACATACAGGGGTCTCACCCCTCCACTTT.

The CDR3 DNA reads as TGTGCCAGCAGCTCCGGACTAGCGGGAGAAGCCTACAATGAGCAGTTCTTC. Its protein is CASSSGLAGEAYNEQFF. The V gene is TRBV11-3, the J gene TRBJ2-1; 13 bases align to TRBD2. The germline gives CDR1 SGHNT, CDR2 YENEEA. CDR3 size: 17 residues. The V gene end was trimmed by 4 bases and the J gene end by 2 bases; junction bases not matched to a gene: 5.

This chain joins TRBV15 and TRBJ1-2, with D maybe TRBD1 (6 bases). Germline V lookup: CDR1 LNHNV, CDR2 YYDKDF (reference sequence). The CDR3 totals 16 residues. Between the trimmed V and J ends, which lost 4 bases and 0 bases, there was a span of 15 bases. CDR3 region: CATSKNRAEANYGYTF. The DNA of the CDR3 is TGTGCCACCAGCAAAAACAGGGCGGAAGCTAACTATGGCTACACCTTC.

In nucleotides, the CDR3 is TGTGCCACCAGCGCAGCTCTAGAAGGGACTAGGAAAGCCGAGCAGTACTTC. The encoded protein is CATSAALEGTRKAEQYF. This sequence joins TRBV15 and TRBJ2-7; 8 bases match TRBD2. The germline CDR1 and CDR2 sequences are LNHNV and YYDKDF (reference sequence). The length of the CDR3 is 17 residues. Trimming took 5 bases from V and 6 from J; bases not matched to a gene: 18.

The J gene is TRBJ2-7, the V gene TRBV19; the match to TRBD2 covers 8 bases. V trimming: 1 base; J trimming: 3 bases; junction bases outside the gene matches: 8. The CDR3 is made up of 16 amino acids. Germline V gene sequence: CDR1 LNHDA, CDR2 SQIVND (reference sequence). The CDR3 reads CASSIGKSGGLYEQYF. The CDR3, as DNA: TGTGCCAGTAGTATAGGGAAGAGCGGGGGACTCTACGAGCAGTACTTC. Full variable domain (remainder filled in from reference TRBV19 and TRBJ2-7): DGGITQSPKYLFRKEGQNVTLSCEQNLNHDAMYWYRQDPGQGLRLIYYSQIVNDFQKGDIAEGYSVSREKKESFPLTVTSAQKNPTAFYLCASSIGKSGGLYEQYFGPGTRLTVT.

V gene TRBV28 combines with J gene TRBJ1-3; D perhaps matches TRBD1 (6 bases). The V and J ends lost 6 bases and 1 base respectively, with 13 bases between them. From germline, CDR1 is MDHEN and CDR2 SYDVKM. The CDR3 sequence is 15 residues long. The CDR3 bases are TGTGCCAGCAGCTCATACAGGGTTTCTGGAAACACCATATATTTT. Its protein product is CASSSYRVSGNTIYF.

The chain uses TRBV2 and TRBJ2-7; D not certain. This CDR3 is built from 14 residues. The germline V and J ends were trimmed by 2 bases and 0 bases, with 8 bases remaining between them. Per germline, CDR1 SNHLY and CDR2 FYNNEI. Here the CDR3 reads CASSEPRLSYEQYF. The CDR3, as DNA: TGTGCCAGCAGTGAACCCCGACTCTCCTACGAGCAGTACTTC. Full variable domain (rest looked up from reference TRBV2 and TRBJ2-7): EPEVTQTPSHQVTQMGQEVILRCVPISNHLYFYWYRQILGQKVEFLVSFYNNEISEKSEIFDDQFSVERPDGSNFTLKIRSTKLEDSAMYFCASSEPRLSYEQYFGPGTRLTVT.

The chain has TRBV4-3 and TRBJ2-7; 8 bases are a match to TRBD2. The CDR3 loop spans 16 amino acids. Germline CDR1 LGHNA, CDR2 YSLEER. Germline trimming cut 3 bases from V and 3 bases from J; bases unmatched to any gene: 10. The CDR3 reads CASSQDLLAAHYEQYF. CDR3 in DNA: TGCGCCAGCAGCCAGGACTTACTAGCGGCCCACTACGAGCAGTACTTC.

This chain links TRBV7-2 with TRBJ2-3; the match to TRBD2 covers 7 bases. V lost 2 bases to trimming and J lost 3 bases; unmatched junction nucleotides: 8. The CDR3 loop spans 16 amino acids. Germline V lookup: CDR1 SGHTA, CDR2 FQGNSA. CDR3 nucleotides: TGTGCCAGCAGCTTATGGGCGGGAGAAGGGACAGATACGCAGTATTTT. This sequence encodes CASSLWAGEGTDTQYF.

This chain links TRBV15 with TRBJ2-2, with D perhaps TRBD1 (6 bases). CDR1 and CDR2 (germline): LNHNV, YYDKDF (reference sequence). Trimming stripped 8 bases from V and 0 bases from J, with 16 bases between. The CDR3 totals 16 residues. CDR3 sequence reads: CATGPPDRANTGELFF. The CDR3 DNA follows: TGTGCCACCGGCCCACCGGACAGAGCGAACACCGGGGAGCTGTTTTTT.